The rows below give T cell receptor beta chains drawn from one sample of a study of T cell responses to AZD1222 COVID-19 vaccine. Method: immunoSEQ multiplex PCR; TCRdb's copy keeps in-frame clones and lacks some. The sample lists 200,000 or so clones; about 93% were seen once. The sequenced sample was peripheral blood, obtained on day 0 of MenACWY control vaccination. Source of these receptors: an adult in good health. CDR3s include the opening cysteine and the closing phenylalanine or tryptophan. D genes are given only for firm matches.

d_call: NA; j_call: TRBJ1-5; cdr3_length: 15; v_call: TRBV4-2; cdr3_nt: TGTGCCAGCAGCCAAGCGACGAGGAGCAATCAGCCCCAGCATTTT; cdr3_aa: CASSQATRSNQPQHF
d_call: NA; j_call: TRBJ2-7; cdr3_length: 12; v_call: TRBV27; cdr3_nt: TGTGCCAGCAGCCCCCTCGACTACGAGCAGTACTTC; cdr3_aa: CASSPLDYEQYF
d_call: NA; j_call: TRBJ2-1; cdr3_length: 13; v_call: TRBV6-5; cdr3_nt: TGTGCCAGCAGTAACGGGGAGAACAATGAGCAGTTCTTC; cdr3_aa: CASSNGENNEQFF
d_call: NA; j_call: TRBJ1-4; cdr3_length: 15; v_call: TRBV6-5; cdr3_nt: TGTGCCAGCAGTAATGGACAGACAACTAATGAAAAACTGTTTTTT; cdr3_aa: CASSNGQTTNEKLFF
d_call: TRBD2; j_call: TRBJ2-1; cdr3_length: 14; v_call: TRBV19; cdr3_nt: TGTGCCAGTAGTATCGGGACTAGTTCTTATGAGCAGTTCTTC; cdr3_aa: CASSIGTSSYEQFF
d_call: TRBD1; j_call: TRBJ1-2; cdr3_length: 16; v_call: TRBV27; cdr3_nt: TGTGCCAGCAGTTTAACCGGGACAGGGGGCTTAGGGGGCTACACCTTC; cdr3_aa: CASSLTGTGGLGGYTF
d_call: NA; j_call: TRBJ1-1; cdr3_length: 13; v_call: TRBV5-1; cdr3_nt: TGCGCCAGCAGCTTAATGAAGAACACTGAAGCTTTCTTT; cdr3_aa: CASSLMKNTEAFF
d_call: NA; j_call: TRBJ1-2; cdr3_length: 16; v_call: TRBV19; cdr3_nt: TGTGCCAGTAGTATGATGACGGAGAGACCTAACTATGGCTACACCTTC; cdr3_aa: CASSMMTERPNYGYTF
d_call: TRBD1; j_call: TRBJ2-1; cdr3_length: 15; v_call: TRBV11-2; cdr3_nt: TGTGCCAGCAGCTTAGATGACAGGGCCTACAATGAGCAGTTCTTC; cdr3_aa: CASSLDDRAYNEQFF
d_call: NA; j_call: TRBJ2-2; cdr3_length: 17; v_call: TRBV5-5; cdr3_nt: TGTGCCAGCAGCTTGTTATGGGGGGAAAGGAACACCGGGGAGCTGTTTTTT; cdr3_aa: CASSLLWGERNTGELFF
d_call: NA; j_call: TRBJ1-1; cdr3_length: 13; v_call: TRBV30; cdr3_nt: TGTGCCTGGAGTCGGGGCCCCAACACTGAAGCTTTCTTT; cdr3_aa: CAWSRGPNTEAFF
d_call: NA; j_call: TRBJ1-5; cdr3_length: 15; v_call: TRBV7-2; cdr3_nt: TGTGCCAGCAGCTTAGGTCGACAGAAGAATCAGCCCCAGCATTTT; cdr3_aa: CASSLGRQKNQPQHF
d_call: TRBD1; j_call: TRBJ1-2; cdr3_length: 14; v_call: TRBV2; cdr3_nt: TGTGCCAGCAGTGAGCAGGGGGAAATCTATGGCTACACCTTC; cdr3_aa: CASSEQGEIYGYTF
d_call: NA; j_call: TRBJ2-1; cdr3_length: 12; v_call: TRBV11-2; cdr3_nt: TGTGCCAGCAGCTGGAGCGGGAATGAGCAGTTCTTC; cdr3_aa: CASSWSGNEQFF